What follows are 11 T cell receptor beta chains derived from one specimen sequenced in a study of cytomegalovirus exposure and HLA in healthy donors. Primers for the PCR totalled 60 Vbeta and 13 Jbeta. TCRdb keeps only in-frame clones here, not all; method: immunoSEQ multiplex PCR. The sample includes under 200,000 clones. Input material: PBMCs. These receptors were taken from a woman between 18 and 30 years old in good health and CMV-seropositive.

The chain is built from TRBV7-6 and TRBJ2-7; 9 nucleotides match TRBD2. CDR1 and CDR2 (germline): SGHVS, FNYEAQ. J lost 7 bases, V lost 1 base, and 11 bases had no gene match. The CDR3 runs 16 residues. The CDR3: CASSLVGSGSSFEQYF. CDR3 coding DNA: TGTGCCAGCAGCTTAGTGGGTAGCGGGAGCTCCTTTGAGCAGTACTTC.

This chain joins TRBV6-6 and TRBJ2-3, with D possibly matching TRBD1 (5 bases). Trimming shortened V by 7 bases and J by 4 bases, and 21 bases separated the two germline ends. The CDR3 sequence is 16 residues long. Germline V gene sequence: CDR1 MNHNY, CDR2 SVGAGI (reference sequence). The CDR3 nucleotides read TGTGCCAGCACTTCGCAGCAGGGCTTCCCCGCAGATACGCAGTATTTT. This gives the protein CASTSQQGFPADTQYF.

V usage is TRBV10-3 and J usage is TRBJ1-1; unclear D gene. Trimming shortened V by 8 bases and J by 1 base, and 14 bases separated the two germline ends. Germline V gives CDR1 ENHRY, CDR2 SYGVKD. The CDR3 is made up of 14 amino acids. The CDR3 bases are TGTGCCATCTCGGGAGGACTTTCGAACACTGAAGCTTTCTTT. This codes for CAISGGLSNTEAFF.

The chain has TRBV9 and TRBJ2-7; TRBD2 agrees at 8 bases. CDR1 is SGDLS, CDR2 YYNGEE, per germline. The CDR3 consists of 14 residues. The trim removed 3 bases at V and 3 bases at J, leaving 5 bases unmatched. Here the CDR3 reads CASSGRGTSYEQYF. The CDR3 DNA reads TGTGCCAGCAGCGGTAGGGGGACTAGCTACGAGCAGTACTTC.

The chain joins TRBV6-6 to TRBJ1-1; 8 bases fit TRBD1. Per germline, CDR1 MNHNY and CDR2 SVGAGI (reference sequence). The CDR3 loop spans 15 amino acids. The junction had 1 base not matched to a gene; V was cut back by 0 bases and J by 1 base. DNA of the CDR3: TGTGCCAGCAGTTACTCCGGACAGGGGAACACTGAAGCTTTCTTT. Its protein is CASSYSGQGNTEAFF.

The CDR3 loop is CASSLERSDYGYTF. The CDR3 DNA is TGTGCCAGCAGCTTAGAAAGATCGGACTATGGCTACACCTTC. The chain joins TRBV13 to TRBJ1-2; no firm D call. The germline V and J ends were trimmed by 1 base and 3 bases, with 9 bases remaining between them. CDR3 length equals 14 residues. Germline V gives CDR1 PRHDT, CDR2 FYEKMQ (reference sequence).

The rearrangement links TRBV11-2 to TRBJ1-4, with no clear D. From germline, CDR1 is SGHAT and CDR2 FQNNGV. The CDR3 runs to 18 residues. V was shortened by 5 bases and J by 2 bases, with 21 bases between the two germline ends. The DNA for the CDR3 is TGTGCCAGCAGCCCCTACGAAGTGGGAGGGAAGACTAATGAAAAACTGTTTTTT. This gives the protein CASSPYEVGGKTNEKLFF.

CDR3 amino acids: CASSKGIAAYEQFF. The CDR3 bases are TGTGCCAGCAGCAAAGGGATAGCGGCGTATGAGCAGTTCTTC. This rearrangement joins TRBV21-1 to TRBJ2-1; the D segment call TRBD2 is taken from the table without a DNA check. TRBV21-1 is a pseudogene segment. The CDR3 has 14 amino acids.

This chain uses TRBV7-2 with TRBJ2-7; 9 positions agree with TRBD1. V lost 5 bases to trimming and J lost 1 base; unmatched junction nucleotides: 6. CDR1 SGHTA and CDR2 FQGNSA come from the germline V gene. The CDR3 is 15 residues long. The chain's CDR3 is CASSRFGQGSYEQYF. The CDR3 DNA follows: TGTGCCAGCAGCCGTTTCGGACAGGGGTCCTACGAGCAGTACTTC.

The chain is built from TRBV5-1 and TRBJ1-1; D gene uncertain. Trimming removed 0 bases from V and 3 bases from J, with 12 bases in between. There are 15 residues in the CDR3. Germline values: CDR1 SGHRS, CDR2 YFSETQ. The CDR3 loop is CASSLGPGEDTEAFF. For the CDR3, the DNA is TGCGCCAGCAGCTTGGGCCCCGGAGAAGACACTGAAGCTTTCTTT.

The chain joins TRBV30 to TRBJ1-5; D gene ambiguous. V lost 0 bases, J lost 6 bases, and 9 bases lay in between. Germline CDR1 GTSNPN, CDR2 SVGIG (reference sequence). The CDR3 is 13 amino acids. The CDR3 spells CAWSVRDSQPQHF. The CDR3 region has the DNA TGTGCCTGGAGTGTACGGGATAGTCAGCCCCAGCATTTT.